Listed here are 2 T cell receptor beta chains from one sample, sequenced in a study of monozygotic twins with inflammatory bowel disease. No DNA is given; TCRdb re-called the 5' RACE reads and lists each CDR3 protein once. This repertoire includes 300,000 to 450,000 distinct CDR3 sequences. Specimen: blood. These receptors were obtained from a human donor with ulcerative colitis or Crohn's disease, or a healthy co-twin of an affected twin (not recorded which).

This chain joins TRBV5-1 and TRBJ2-7; TCRdb's D call, TRBD1, is unchecked because there is no DNA. CDR1 and CDR2 (germline): SGHRS, YFSETQ. The CDR3 extends over 12 amino acids. This CDR3 is CASSLGDHEQYF.

The chain is built from TRBV6-2 or TRBV6-3 and TRBJ2-1; as DNA is missing, the TRBD1 call by TCRdb cannot be tested. The germline V gene has CDR1 MNHEY and CDR2 SVGEGT. The CDR3 is 15 residues long. The CDR3: CASRFGGASYNEQFF.